This entry concerns a single TCR beta chain. Its target is unknown. V was pared by 2 bases and J by 6 bases, with 8 bases between. Looked up from germline, CDR1 is SGHAT and CDR2 is FQNNGV. The CDR3 totals 12 residues. The entry originates in a study of T cell repertoires in cytomegalovirus infection. Across the whole study: Public TCR beta signatures marked donors with CMV infection and the matching HLA. Study-level points and caveats: Carriage of CMV together with the relevant HLA was identifiable through cumulative public TCR beta family frequency. HLA-C-restricted TCR beta clonotypes specific for CMV led the ex vivo response.

TCRdb processed the reads anew with MiXCR; each CDR3 protein has one entry. Of 170,000 or so distinct CDR3 sequences in the sample, over 13% are singletons; the top ten hold 25% to 30%. The sequencing input was PBMCs. The TCR was taken from a human donor in good health (CMV status not recorded). Some clones in this sample may be carry-over from other donors' samples. The V gene is TRBV11-2, the J gene TRBJ2-7; D ambiguous. CDR3 in DNA: TGTGCCAGCAGCTTATCTCCCCTCGAGCAGTACTTC. This codes for CASSLSPLEQYF. The variable domain in full, completed from reference TRBV11-2 and TRBJ2-7, reads EAGVAQSPRYKIIEKRQSVAFWCNPISGHATLYWYQQILGQGPKLLIQFQNNGVVDDSQLPKDRFSAERLKGVDSTLKIQPAKLEDSAVYLCASSLSPLEQYFGPGTRLTVT.